This TCR beta chain came from a study of post-analysis software for immune sequencing data. General study points: Controls showed lower frequencies than patients for several TRBV segments, and TRBV5-6, TRBV5-1 and TRBV20-1 were among these.

To note about this clonotype: Its cognate antigen is unknown.

Prepared libraries of TCR beta cDNA carried unique molecular identifiers. TCRdb reanalysed the PCR reads using MiXCR and keeps one entry per CDR3 protein. The profile shows fewer than 850,000 distinct CDR3 sequences, 25% to 30% of them singletons. Trimming removed 11 bases at V and 5 bases at J, with 15 bases between. This CDR3 has 12 residues. Germline CDR1 reads SNHLY; CDR2 reads FYNNEI. The chain employs TRBV2 and TRBJ2-5; D perhaps matches TRBD2 (6 bases). Material: blood. The receptor was derived from a girl aged 5-17 years with multiple sclerosis. The CDR3 spells CALGGVRETQYF. CDR3 bases: TGTGCCCTAGGAGGGGTGCGTGAGACCCAGTACTTC. Full variable domain (remainder filled in from reference TRBV2 and TRBJ2-5): EPEVTQTPSHQVTQMGQEVILRCVPISNHLYFYWYRQILGQKVEFLVSFYNNEISEKSEIFDDQFSVERPDGSNFTLKIRSTKLEDSAMYFCALGGVRETQYFGPGTRLLVL.